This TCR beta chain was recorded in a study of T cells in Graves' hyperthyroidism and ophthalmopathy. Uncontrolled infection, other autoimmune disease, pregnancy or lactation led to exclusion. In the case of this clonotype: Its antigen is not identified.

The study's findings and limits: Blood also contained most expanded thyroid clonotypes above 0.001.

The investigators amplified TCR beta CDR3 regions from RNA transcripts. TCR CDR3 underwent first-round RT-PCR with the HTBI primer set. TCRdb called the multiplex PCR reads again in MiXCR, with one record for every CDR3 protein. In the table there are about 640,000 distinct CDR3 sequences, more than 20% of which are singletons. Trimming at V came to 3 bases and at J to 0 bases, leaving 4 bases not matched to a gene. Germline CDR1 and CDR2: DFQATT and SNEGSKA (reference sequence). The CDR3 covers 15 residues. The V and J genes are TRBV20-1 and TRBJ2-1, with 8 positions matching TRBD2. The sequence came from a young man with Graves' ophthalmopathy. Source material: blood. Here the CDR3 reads CSASPGTSSYNEQFF. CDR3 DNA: TGCAGTGCTAGCCCCGGGACTAGCTCCTACAATGAGCAGTTCTTC.